Presented here are 30 T cell receptor beta chains from one specimen sequenced in a study of CD8+CD57+ T cells in acquired aplastic anemia. CDR3 and TCR beta VDJ profiling relied on genomic DNA as the template. TCRdb used MiXCR to reprocess the reads, holding one entry per CDR3 protein. The data hold around 400,000 distinct CDR3 sequences, with 55% to 75% observed a single time. The specimen sequenced was sorted CD4+, CD8+, or CD8+CD57+ T cells (not recorded which) from PBMCs. The receptors were gathered from a human donor in good health, serving as a control.

The genes are TRBV3-1 and TRBJ2-1; 8 nucleotides match TRBD2. The CDR3 runs to 15 residues. Germline CDR1 is LGHDT and CDR2 is YNNKEL (reference sequence). The ends lost 0 bases at V and 5 bases at J; junction bases unmatched: 3. The CDR3 DNA reads TGTGCCAGCAGCCAAGACGCGGGGGGACACAATGAGCAGTTCTTC. Its protein is CASSQDAGGHNEQFF.

A remark on this clonotype: One end of the junction is discordant with germline, which a read error may explain. V and J are TRBV5-1 and TRBJ1-1; a possible D gene is TRBD1 (5 bases). This CDR3 is built from 12 residues. Germline V gene sequence: CDR1 SGHRS, CDR2 YFSETQ. The CDR3 sequence is CASRLGTANAFF. As DNA, the CDR3 is TGCGCTAGCAGGCTGGGGACTGCTAACGCTTTCTTT. Variable domain in full (rest from reference TRBV5-1 and TRBJ1-1): KAGVTQTPRYLIKTRGQQVTLSCSPISGHRSVSWYQQTPGQGLQFLFEYFSETQRNKGNFPGRFSGRQFSNSRSEMNVSTLELGDSALYLCASRLGTANAFFGQGTRLTVV.

The chain is built from TRBV12-3 or TRBV12-4 and TRBJ1-5; D call uncertain. The CDR3 has 14 amino acids. With 6 bases removed from V and 5 bases from J, the gap between germline ends came to 14 bases. The CDR3 DNA reads TGTGCCAGCAGCTGTCTTGGTGCGGATCAGCCCCAGCATTTT. Residues: CASSCLGADQPQHF.

Comments on this clonotype: This likely comes from a read error, as the CDR3 has no conserved phenylalanine or tryptophan at its end. The DNA is left out, because the CDR3 cannot be placed on it with certainty; the CDR3 is given as TCRdb lists it. This CDR3 reads CASSVRGGEMFFV. J is TRBJ2-3 and V is TRBV2. CDR1 is SNHLY and CDR2 is FYNNEI in the germline V gene. The CDR3 is 13 amino acids in total, end residues counted.

This clonotype was counted at least ten times. The chain carries TRBV7-8 and TRBJ2-5; D unclear. V was trimmed by 5 bases and J by 5 bases, leaving 6 bases between them. The CDR3 has 11 residues. Germline V gives CDR1 SGHVS, CDR2 FQNEAQ. The CDR3 DNA reads TGTGCCAGCAGCCGAGAGGAGACCCAGTACTTC. This sequence encodes CASSREETQYF.

This chain connects TRBV2 to TRBJ2-3; D gene unclear. The V gene lost 6 bases and the J gene lost 1 base, with 14 bases spanning the gap. Germline V gene sequence: CDR1 SNHLY, CDR2 FYNNEI. The CDR3 has 15 residues. The CDR3 loop is CASRTAPWGTDTQYF. The CDR3 DNA follows: TGTGCCAGCAGGACGGCCCCTTGGGGCACAGATACGCAGTATTTT.

Worth noting for this clonotype: This sequence may be a read error, since a much larger clone differs from it by one base. It is likely a read error, because the conserved phenylalanine at the end of the CDR3 is missing. The chain is built from TRBV13 and TRBJ1-2, with D unclear. Looked up from germline, CDR1 is PRHDT and CDR2 is FYEKMQ (reference sequence). The length of the CDR3 is 14 residues. V shed 1 base and J shed 5 bases, with 11 bases lying between them. The CDR3 reads CASSLDARGYGYTS. In DNA form, the CDR3 reads TGTGCCAGCAGCTTAGACGCCCGGGGTTATGGCTACACCTCC.

Comment on this clonotype: The junction differs from germline at one of its ends, possibly a read error. The chain links TRBV12-3 or TRBV12-4 to TRBJ1-2; 8 nucleotides match TRBD1. The CDR3 runs 14 residues. CDR3 region: CATSFWTGSFGYTF. The CDR3 coding sequence is TGTGCCACCAGTTTTTGGACAGGGAGCTTCGGCTACACCTTC.

This chain joins TRBV6-6 and TRBJ1-1; 7 bases are shared with TRBD1. The CDR3 runs to 14 residues. Germline V CDR1 and CDR2: MNHNY, SVGAGI (reference sequence). Unmatched junction bases numbered 3, after V lost 5 bases and J lost 0 bases. The CDR3 DNA is TGTGCCAGCAGTCAGGACAGGATGAACACTGAAGCTTTCTTT. Its protein is CASSQDRMNTEAFF.

This clonotype was seen many times. The rearrangement joins TRBV5-1 to TRBJ2-3, with TRBD2 matching over 8 bases. The CDR3 totals 16 residues. Germline CDR1 SGHRS, CDR2 YFSETQ. The J segment lost 1 base and the V segment lost 4 bases, leaving 8 bases of the junction unmatched. CDR3 nucleotide sequence: TGCGCCAGCAGCCGGGAGGGCGTGACCCGCACAGATACGCAGTATTTT. As protein: CASSREGVTRTDTQYF.

Turning to this clonotype: Compared with germline, one end of the junction differs, possibly owing to a read error. The chain is built from TRBV7-2 and TRBJ2-3; perhaps TRBD2 as D (6 bases). Per germline, CDR1 SGHTA and CDR2 FQGNSA. CDR3 length: 14 amino acids. CDR3 sequence reads: CASSWGDTREALFF. The CDR3 DNA reads TGTGCCAGCAGCTGGGGGGATACGCGGGAAGCGTTGTTTTTT.

The sample holds a few counts of this clonotype. The chain carries TRBV6-5 and TRBJ2-7; 14 nucleotides agree with TRBD2. With 5 bases clipped from V and 4 bases from J, the junction kept 7 bases outside the gene matches. The CDR3 has 16 amino acids. Germline assignment: CDR1 MNHEY and CDR2 SVGAGI. The CDR3 reads CASSQGLAGGLYEQYF. Written as DNA, the CDR3 is TGTGCCAGCAGTCAAGGACTAGCGGGAGGTCTGTACGAGCAGTACTTC.

This chain connects TRBV7-8 to TRBJ2-7, with a possible D match to TRBD2 (6 bases). The germline gives CDR1 SGHVS, CDR2 FQNEAQ. This CDR3 is 16 amino acids long. The V end was cut by 2 bases, the J end by 7 bases, with 21 bases between. The CDR3 protein is CASSLPAGGAEDEQYF. The CDR3 DNA reads as TGTGCCAGCAGCTTACCCGCCGGCGGGGCGGAGGATGAGCAGTACTTC.

Concerning this clonotype itself: Being one base from a much bigger clone, this may be a read error. The rearrangement joins TRBV7-2 to TRBJ1-1; 9 bases are a match to TRBD1. The CDR3 loop spans 15 amino acids. CDR1 SGHTA and CDR2 FQGNSA come from the germline V gene. The CDR3 spells CASSYTGGSDTEAFF. The CDR3 nucleotides read TGCGCCAGCAGTTACACAGGGGGCTCAGACACTGAAGCTTTCTTT.

The sample holds many counts of this clonotype. One junction end does not reproduce the germline sequence, and a read error may be involved. This sequence joins TRBV2 and TRBJ1-5; D is perhaps TRBD1 (6 bases). The CDR3 runs to 16 residues. Germline lookup yields CDR1 SNHLY and CDR2 FYNNEI. In DNA, the CDR3 is TGTGCCAGCAGTGACCCCACGGGGGCGCGGAATCAGCTCCAGCATTTT. Amino acids: CASSDPTGARNQLQHF.

With respect to this clonotype: The germline gene is not matched at one end of the junction; a read error may be the cause. The V and J genes are TRBV7-2 and TRBJ1-6; D unresolved. The CDR3 runs 13 residues. The germline V gene encodes CDR1 SGHTA and CDR2 FQGNSA. The CDR3 region is CASSLSGNSPHHF. For the CDR3, the DNA is TGTGCCAGCAGTTTAAGCGGAAATTCCCCCCACCACTTT. Together with reference TRBV7-2 and TRBJ1-6, the CDR3 gives the full variable domain: GAGVSQSPSNKVTEKGKDVELRCDPISGHTALYWYRQSLGQGLEFLIYFQGNSAPDKSGLPSDRFSAERTGGSVSTLTIQRTQQEDSAVYLCASSLSGNSPHHFGNGTRLTVT.

Concerning this clonotype itself: Its ends do not fully match the called genes, so a read error is possible. The rearrangement joins TRBV20-1 to TRBJ2-7; 10 nucleotides match TRBD1. CDR3 size: 13 residues. The germline gives CDR1 DFQATT, CDR2 SNEGSKA (reference sequence). The CDR3, as DNA: TGCAGTGCGAGAAGACAGGGGGCCTATGAGCAGTACTTC. Translation gives CSARRQGAYEQYF.

This clonotype was detected ten times or more. V usage is TRBV12-3 or TRBV12-4 and J usage is TRBJ1-5; no reliable D call. CDR3 length equals 14 residues. V shed 6 bases and J shed 7 bases, with 16 bases lying between them. This CDR3 is CASSQSDGQQPQHF. Written as DNA, the CDR3 is TGTGCCAGCAGCCAGTCGGACGGTCAGCAGCCCCAGCATTTT.

J is TRBJ2-7 and V is TRBV12-3 or TRBV12-4; 12 bases match TRBD1. Trimming cost V 2 bases and J 7 bases; bases outside gene matches: 9. This CDR3 has 16 amino acids. The CDR3 loop is CASSLYVGQGAWEQYF. The CDR3 DNA sequence: TGTGCCAGCAGTTTATACGTGGGACAGGGGGCTTGGGAGCAGTACTTC.

This clonotype was seen repeatedly, ten times or more. The rearrangement joins TRBV19 to TRBJ2-7; maybe TRBD2 (6 bases). Germline V gene lookup returns CDR1 LNHDA and CDR2 SQIVND (reference sequence). V lost 3 bases, J lost 2 bases, and 11 bases lay in between. There are 14 residues in the CDR3. This CDR3 reads CASSIRTGAYEQYF. The DNA for the CDR3 is TGTGCCAGTAGTATTCGGACGGGAGCCTACGAGCAGTACTTC.

V is TRBV6-2 or TRBV6-3 and J is TRBJ1-5; 7 nucleotides match TRBD1. The CDR3 is 15 amino acids. In germline, CDR1 is MNHEY, CDR2 SVGEGT. Germline trimming cut 6 bases from V and 2 bases from J; bases unmatched to any gene: 7. In DNA form, the CDR3 reads TGTGCCAGCAGAAGTACAGGGGCGGGCAATCAGCCCCAGCATTTT. It is translated as CASRSTGAGNQPQHF.

The chain employs TRBV10-3 and TRBJ2-5, with 7 bases identical to TRBD2. The CDR3 sequence is 13 residues long. Germline lookup yields CDR1 ENHRY and CDR2 SYGVKD. The ends lost 4 bases at V and 3 bases at J; junction bases unmatched: 2. This CDR3 reads CAISVGGEETQYF. The DNA of the CDR3 is TGTGCCATCAGTGTGGGGGGGGAAGAGACCCAGTACTTC.

The chain is built from TRBV20-1 and TRBJ2-7, with D tentatively TRBD1 (5 bases). The length of the CDR3 is 13 residues. Germline loops: CDR1 DFQATT, CDR2 SNEGSKA (reference sequence). Trimming removed 5 bases at V and 3 bases at J, with 14 bases between. The CDR3 here is CSAHTLDSYEQYF. The CDR3, as DNA: TGCAGTGCTCATACCTTAGACAGCTACGAGCAGTACTTC.

The V gene is TRBV20-1, the J gene TRBJ1-1; a weak D match, TRBD1 (5 bases). CDR3 size: 13 residues. CDR1 and CDR2 from the germline V gene are DFQATT and SNEGSKA (reference sequence). The CDR3: CSGGRGPNTEAFF. DNA for the CDR3: TGCAGCGGGGGAAGGGGTCCGAACACTGAAGCTTTCTTT.

This clonotype came up once. The rearrangement uses TRBV20-1 and TRBJ2-7, with TRBD2 identical over 12 bases. V shed 0 bases, J shed 9 bases, and the junction held 6 bases outside the gene matches. This CDR3 has 14 residues. The germline gives CDR1 DFQATT, CDR2 SNEGSKA (reference sequence). CDR3 protein: CSARDQTSGGPQYF. CDR3 in DNA: TGCAGTGCTAGAGATCAGACTAGCGGGGGACCGCAGTACTTC.

The V and J genes are TRBV7-2 and TRBJ2-5; a possible D gene is TRBD2 (7 bases). In germline, CDR1 is SGHTA, CDR2 FQGNSA. The CDR3 runs to 18 residues. V gave up 5 bases and J gave up 5 bases, with 27 bases separating them. CDR3 sequence reads: CASSDGIAGAFSRETQYF. In DNA, the CDR3 is TGTGCCAGCAGCGACGGAATCGCGGGGGCCTTTAGCAGGGAGACCCAGTACTTC.

In this sample, this clonotype turned up many times. This chain uses TRBV6-4 with TRBJ1-2; 8 bases fit TRBD1. The CDR3 sequence is 12 residues long. V lost 2 bases to trimming and J lost 8 bases; unmatched junction nucleotides: 1. Germline CDR1 MRHNA, CDR2 SNTAGT. In nucleotides, the CDR3 is TGTGCCAGCAGTGACAGGGACAGGGGCTACACCTTC. This sequence encodes CASSDRDRGYTF.

The table lists this clonotype with many counts. The chain has TRBV2 and TRBJ2-2; D is perhaps TRBD1 (5 bases). The CDR3 loop spans 16 amino acids. V lost 2 bases and J 4 bases, leaving 14 bases between the germline ends. CDR1 and CDR2 (germline): SNHLY, FYNNEI. This CDR3 is CASSENVGHLTGELFF. Here the CDR3 DNA reads TGTGCCAGCAGTGAAAACGTAGGACACCTCACCGGGGAGCTGTTTTTT.

On this clonotype itself: It may be a read error: a sequence one base away is much more abundant. This chain connects TRBV7-4 to TRBJ1-1; tentative D call: TRBD1 (5 bases). Per the germline V gene, CDR1 is SGHVT and CDR2 is SQSDAQ. The CDR3 spans 14 residues. The V gene lost 5 bases and the J gene lost 7 bases, with 17 bases spanning the gap. The CDR3 here is CASSQHNGAYEAFF. CDR3 in DNA: TGTGCCAGCAGCCAGCACAATGGGGCTTATGAAGCTTTCTTT.

The rearrangement uses TRBV2 and TRBJ1-4, with D unclear. The CDR3 contains 13 residues. Between the trimmed V and J ends, which lost 6 bases and 7 bases, there was a span of 12 bases. Germline V CDR1 and CDR2: SNHLY, FYNNEI. CDR3 DNA: TGTGCCAGCAGACCCCCCGATCCTGAAAAACTGTTTTTT. It yields the protein CASRPPDPEKLFF.